The sequence of this T cell receptor (beta chain) was determined in a study of metastatic and nonmetastatic thyroid tumors. TCRdb re-called clones from the PCR reads using MiXCR. The table lists tens of thousands of clones, more than 25% of them singletons. The junction had 5 bases not matched to a gene; V was cut back by 4 bases and J by 3 bases. Germline V gene sequence: CDR1 SGHAT, CDR2 FQNNGV. The CDR3 contains 16 residues. Each patient came to thyroid surgery without any prior treatment (of any kind). The chain links TRBV11-2 to TRBJ2-7, with 14 nucleotides matching TRBD2. This sequence originates from a female donor with papillary thyroid cancer or a benign thyroid nodule (not recorded which). Some clones in this sample may be carry-over from other donors' samples. The sample comprised blood. The CDR3 DNA follows: TGTGCCAGCAGCTCGGGAGGACTAGCGGGAGGCTACGAGCAGTACTTC. Encoded protein: CASSSGGLAGGYEQYF.